This T cell receptor (beta chain) was observed in a study of T cells in Graves' hyperthyroidism and ophthalmopathy. Regarding the study as a whole: Ophthalmopathy was predicted by the model a median of approximately 6.6 months ahead of onset. Expanded thyroid clonotypes (above 0.001) were mostly also found in blood.

The table lists this clonotype with a few counts. Its antigen is unknown. The germline gives CDR1 SEHNR, CDR2 FQNEAQ (reference sequence). V was cut by 5 bases and J by 3 bases, with 7 bases left in between. The CDR3 runs 12 residues. TCR beta CDR3 region amplification was performed from RNA transcripts. With the HTBI primer set, the TCR CDR3 went through a first round of RT-PCR. TCRdb re-derived calls from the multiplex PCR reads in MiXCR, one entry per CDR3 protein. The data hold roughly 500,000 distinct CDR3 sequences, with 22% observed a single time. The specimen was blood. This sequence originates from a woman aged 70-85 years with Graves' ophthalmopathy. The gene calls are TRBV7-9 and TRBJ2-5; D gene uncertain. CDR3 in amino acids: CASSPNEETQYF. CDR3 nucleotides: TGTGCCAGCAGCCCCAATGAAGAGACCCAGTACTTC.